This TCR beta chain stems from a study of T cells in tuberculosis. General study points: GMM-specific TCRs were nearer to active tuberculosis alpha repertoires, suggesting expansion.

About this clone: Its antigen is still unknown.

Libraries were prepared by immunoSEQ multiplex PCR; TCRdb keeps only in-frame clonotypes and omits some of them. This sample carries under 50,000 clones, about 95% of them seen once, and the ten largest clones take around 3.5%. The TCR sequence derives from a donor between 5 and 29 years old with latent tuberculosis or without tuberculosis infection. What was sequenced was PBMCs.

The CDR3 reads CALRPETQNTGELFF. The CDR3 DNA is TGTGCCCTCAGGCCCGAAACACAAAACACCGGGGAGCTGTTTTTT. V is TRBV9 and J is TRBJ2-2; D is uncertain. The CDR3 is 15 residues long. Germline CDR1 and CDR2: SGDLS and YYNGEE. V gave up 10 bases and J gave up 2 bases, with 18 bases separating them.